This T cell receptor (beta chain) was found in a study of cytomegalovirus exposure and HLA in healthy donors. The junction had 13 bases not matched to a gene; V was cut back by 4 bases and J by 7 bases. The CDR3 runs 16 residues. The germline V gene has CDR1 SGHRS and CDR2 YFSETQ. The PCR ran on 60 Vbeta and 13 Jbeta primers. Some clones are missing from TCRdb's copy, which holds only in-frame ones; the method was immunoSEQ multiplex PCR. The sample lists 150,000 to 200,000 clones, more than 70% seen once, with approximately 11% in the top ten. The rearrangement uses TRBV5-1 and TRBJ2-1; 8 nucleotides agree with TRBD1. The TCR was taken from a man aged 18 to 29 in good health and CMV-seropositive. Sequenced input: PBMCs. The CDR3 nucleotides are TGCGCCAGCAGCCTGGTTTATGGGACAGGCCTTAATGAGCAGTTCTTC. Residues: CASSLVYGTGLNEQFF.